The T cell receptor (beta chain) under discussion was sequenced for a study of human T cells and chemical hapten exposure. TCRdb re-analysed the RACE reads in MiXCR, keeping a single row per CDR3 protein. This sample has about 80,000 distinct CDR3 sequences, with over 6.5% found just once. The ends were cut back, 2 bases at V and 2 bases at J, with 7 bases in the middle. The CDR3 runs 13 residues. Per germline, CDR1 SGHRS and CDR2 YFSETQ. The time point was: healthy volunteer bleed at 6 weeks. Whole blood, unfractionated, served as the material for total RNA extraction. Sequenced: whole blood. The chain recombines TRBV5-1 with TRBJ1-1; a weak D match, TRBD1 (5 bases). This clonotype was sampled from a female donor in good health. Some clones in this sample may be carry-over from other donors' samples. CDR3 nucleotide sequence: TGCGCCAGCAGCTTTACAGGAAACACTGAAGCTTTCTTT. Its translation: CASSFTGNTEAFF.